The subject of this entry is one TCR beta chain. The target antigen is unknown. This entry is derived from a study of post-analysis software for immune sequencing data. Whole-study findings and limits: Clustering by F measure revealed strong co-clustering among samples prepared together in one batch. Among multiple sclerosis patients, normalized Chao1 diversity was significantly below that of controls.

Every TCR beta cDNA library bore unique molecular identifiers. With about 1 to 11 million T cells as the source, approximately 450,000 cDNA molecules resulted. TCRdb independently ran MiXCR on the PCR reads; one entry per CDR3 protein. Of hundreds of thousands of distinct CDR3 sequences listed, 55% to 70% are singletons. Sequencing was done on a sample of blood. This receptor was taken from a girl under 10 years old with multiple sclerosis.

The CDR3 reads CASSDWQNNEQFF. The DNA for the CDR3 is TGTGCCAGCAGTGATTGGCAGAACAATGAGCAGTTCTTC. This sequence joins TRBV6-1 and TRBJ2-1; no definite D call. Trimming took off 3 bases at V and 5 bases at J, with 8 bases between the two ends. CDR1 and CDR2 from the germline V gene are MNHNS and SASEGT. This CDR3 is 13 amino acids long.